This passage covers 32 T cell receptor beta chains from one sample sequenced in a study of T cells after yellow fever vaccination. A single record per CDR3 protein comes from TCRdb applying MiXCR to the 5' RACE reads. The profile covers roughly 500,000 distinct CDR3 sequences, with 15% to 20% appearing a single time and more than 13% taken by the ten largest. Material: PBMCs, obtained 15 days after the yellow fever booster vaccination. The source is a man aged 25 to 40 who received the YFV17D yellow fever vaccine.

The genes are TRBV5-4 and TRBJ2-5, with 7 bases fitting TRBD2. The CDR3 has 15 amino acids. The J segment lost 3 bases and the V segment lost 3 bases, leaving 8 bases of the junction unmatched. Germline V gene data show CDR1 as SGHNT and CDR2 as YYREEE (reference sequence). The CDR3 DNA reads TGTGCCAGCAGCTCGGGAGGCGGGGTCAAAGAGACCCAGTACTTC. It is translated as CASSSGGGVKETQYF.

The rearrangement links TRBV12-5 to TRBJ1-6; D perhaps matches TRBD1 (5 bases). This CDR3 spans 14 amino acids. Trimming pared 1 base from V and 7 bases from J, leaving 8 bases between. Germline V gene sequence: CDR1 LGHNT, CDR2 FRNRAP. The CDR3 coding sequence is TGTGCTAGTGGTTTGGCAGGGTCAAATTCACCCCTCCACTTT. This sequence encodes CASGLAGSNSPLHF.

This chain links TRBV23-1 with TRBJ1-5; D gene unclear. TRBV23-1 is placed among ORFs of uncertain function. This CDR3 comprises 15 residues. V was cut by 0 bases and J by 4 bases, with 10 bases left in between. The CDR3 bases are TGCGCCAGCAGTCAATCGATCGAGCAGAATCAGCCCCAGCATTTT. It specifies CASSQSIEQNQPQHF.

This clonotype has more than one count but fewer than ten. The V call is TRBV6-5, the J call TRBJ2-1; D may be TRBD1 (6 bases). V dropped 6 bases and J dropped 3 bases, with 15 bases sitting between them. The germline gives CDR1 MNHEY, CDR2 SVGAGI. CDR3 length equals 15 residues. CDR3 coding DNA: TGTGCCAGCAGGTTAACCGGGACAAACTACAATGAGCAGTTCTTC. It is translated as CASRLTGTNYNEQFF.

V is TRBV10-3 and J is TRBJ2-1; D possibly uses TRBD1 or TRBD2 (5 bases each). There are 14 residues in the CDR3. Germline CDR1 is ENHRY and CDR2 is SYGVKD. Trimming left V 3 bases short and J 8 bases short, with 14 bases between. The chain's CDR3 is CAISDLGEYDEQFF. For the CDR3, the DNA is TGTGCCATCAGTGATCTGGGGGAGTATGATGAGCAGTTCTTC.

This clonotype has more than one count but fewer than ten. The CDR3 here is CASSQEQGGLGTDTQYF. CDR3 DNA sequence: TGCGCCAGCAGCCAAGAACAGGGGGGACTGGGCACAGATACGCAGTATTTT. The chain uses TRBV4-3 and TRBJ2-3, with 8 bases lining up with TRBD1. Germline lookup yields CDR1 LGHNA and CDR2 YSLEER. Germline trimming cut 0 bases from V and 1 base from J; bases unmatched to any gene: 6. This CDR3 region has 17 residues.

This chain uses TRBV6-1 with TRBJ2-1; D is undetermined. This CDR3 has 12 amino acids. V was shortened by 6 bases and J by 4 bases, with 7 bases between the two germline ends. Germline CDR1 and CDR2: MNHNS and SASEGT. The CDR3 protein is CASRTPYNEQFF. DNA for the CDR3: TGTGCCAGCAGAACGCCATACAATGAGCAGTTCTTC.

V usage is TRBV6-5 and J usage is TRBJ2-7; 8 bases are a match to TRBD1. Germline CDR1 MNHEY, CDR2 SVGAGI. The junction had 5 bases not matched to a gene; V was cut back by 2 bases and J by 2 bases. The CDR3 loop spans 15 amino acids. CDR3 DNA: TGTGCCAGCAGTTACAGGACAGGGAAACCCTACGAGCAGTACTTC. It codes for CASSYRTGKPYEQYF.

The table lists this clonotype with a few counts. The genes are TRBV7-6 and TRBJ2-7; 7 bases map to TRBD2. The CDR3 loop spans 15 amino acids. Germline-derived CDR1 and CDR2 are SGHVS and FNYEAQ. J lost 1 base, V lost 5 bases, and 8 bases had no gene match. CDR3 in amino acids: CASSPGGQGSYEQYF. CDR3 sequence (DNA): TGTGCCAGCAGCCCGGGGGGTCAGGGATCCTACGAGCAGTACTTC.

The gene calls are TRBV20-1 and TRBJ2-5; no clear D gene. CDR3 length equals 11 residues. Trimming cost V 3 bases and J 7 bases, with 9 bases left between them. CDR1 DFQATT and CDR2 SNEGSKA come from the germline V gene (reference sequence). The CDR3 region is CSARVDGTQYF. The CDR3 DNA reads as TGCAGTGCTAGGGTTGATGGGACCCAGTACTTC.

The chain uses TRBV7-2 and TRBJ2-4; D perhaps matches TRBD1 (6 bases). This CDR3 has 14 residues. Germline V gives CDR1 SGHTA, CDR2 FQGNSA. Trimming cost V 1 base and J 7 bases, with 11 bases left between them. The CDR3 reads CASSLGFTGNIQYF. In DNA form, the CDR3 reads TGTGCCAGCAGCTTAGGATTCACAGGGAACATTCAGTACTTC.

This clonotype was counted between two and nine times. The V and J genes are TRBV25-1 and TRBJ2-3; D ambiguous. The CDR3 covers 16 residues. V was shortened by 6 bases and J by 0 bases, with 16 bases between the two germline ends. Germline CDR1 is MGHDK and CDR2 is SYGVNS. This CDR3 reads CASSPKLRTSTDTQYF. CDR3 in DNA: TGTGCCAGCAGCCCGAAGCTGCGAACTAGCACAGATACGCAGTATTTT. Full variable domain (outside the CDR3, taken from reference TRBV25-1 and TRBJ2-3): EADIYQTPRYLVIGTGKKITLECSQTMGHDKMYWYQQDPGMELHLIHYSYGVNSTEKGDLSSESTVSRIRTEHFPLTLESARPSHTSQYLCASSPKLRTSTDTQYFGPGTRLTVL.

There are a few counts of this clonotype. The J gene is TRBJ2-1, the V gene TRBV18; D unclear. Per germline, CDR1 KGHSH and CDR2 LQKENI. With 3 bases removed from V and 9 bases from J, the gap between germline ends came to 12 bases. CDR3 size: 13 residues. Here the CDR3 reads CASSPQPYGEQFF. The CDR3 DNA reads as TGTGCCAGCTCACCCCAGCCTTACGGTGAGCAGTTCTTC. Using reference TRBV18 and TRBJ2-1 for the parts outside the CDR3, the full variable domain is NAGVMQNPRHLVRRRGQEARLRCSPMKGHSHVYWYRQLPEEGLKFMVYLQKENIIDESGMPKERFSAEFPKEGPSILRIQQVVRGDSAAYFCASSPQPYGEQFFGPGTRLTVL.

The V and J genes are TRBV10-3 and TRBJ2-7; the match to TRBD1 covers 10 bases. CDR3 length: 15 amino acids. Trimming at V came to 8 bases and at J to 7 bases, leaving 14 bases not matched to a gene. The germline gives CDR1 ENHRY, CDR2 SYGVKD. The CDR3 reads CAISSPGQGSKEQYF. The DNA of the CDR3 is TGTGCCATCTCCTCTCCGGGACAGGGGAGTAAGGAGCAGTACTTC.

This clonotype was seen only a few times. V usage is TRBV4-3 and J usage is TRBJ1-2; D might be TRBD1 (6 bases). The CDR3 contains 14 residues. Germline V gene sequence: CDR1 LGHNA, CDR2 YSLEER. Trimming stripped 4 bases from V and 6 bases from J, with 15 bases between. This CDR3 is CASSRILGGHGYTF. In DNA, the CDR3 is TGCGCCAGCAGCCGCATCTTGGGGGGCCATGGCTACACCTTC.

This clonotype was recorded only once. The chain recombines TRBV5-8 with TRBJ2-1; 8 bases agree with TRBD1. The CDR3 sequence is 15 residues long. Trimming took 0 bases from V and 5 from J; bases not matched to a gene: 4. Germline CDR1 reads SGHTS; CDR2 reads YDEGEE. CDR3: CASSLGNRGDNEQFF. The CDR3 region has the DNA TGTGCCAGCAGCTTGGGGAACAGGGGGGACAATGAGCAGTTCTTC.

The rearrangement joins TRBV11-2 to TRBJ2-5; 10 nucleotides match TRBD2. The CDR3 has 14 residues. The ends lost 9 bases at V and 5 bases at J; junction bases unmatched: 9. The germline V gene has CDR1 SGHAT and CDR2 FQNNGV. The CDR3 DNA reads TGTGCCAGTCAGGAGCGGGAGGGAAGGGAGACCCAGTACTTC. Amino acids: CASQEREGRETQYF.

The chain employs TRBV7-8 and TRBJ1-5, with 8 bases aligning to TRBD1. The CDR3 runs 17 residues. Germline V CDR1 and CDR2: SGHVS, FQNEAQ. V trimming: 4 bases; J trimming: 4 bases; junction bases outside the gene matches: 12. CDR3 in amino acids: CASSSPVDRVRNQPQHF. The CDR3 bases are TGTGCCAGCAGCTCACCCGTGGACAGGGTGCGAAATCAGCCCCAGCATTTT.

V gene TRBV18 combines with J gene TRBJ2-7; 8 positions match TRBD2. CDR1 and CDR2 from the germline V gene are KGHSH and LQKENI. With V trimmed by 4 bases and J by 7 bases, 12 bases remained unmatched. The CDR3 runs 15 residues. The CDR3 here is CASSLTTSVLGEQYF. DNA of the CDR3: TGTGCCAGCTCACTAACGACTAGCGTCCTTGGAGAGCAGTACTTC.

CDR3 region: CASSLAFETQYF. The CDR3 DNA is TGTGCCAGCAGCTTAGCGTTTGAGACCCAGTACTTC. The chain joins TRBV7-8 to TRBJ2-5; no firm D call. The germline V gene encodes CDR1 SGHVS and CDR2 FQNEAQ. CDR3 length: 12 residues. V lost 0 bases and J 5 bases, leaving 4 bases between the germline ends. The whole variable domain, remainder taken from reference TRBV7-8 and TRBJ2-5, is GAGVSQSPRYKVAKRGQDVALRCDPISGHVSLFWYQQALGQGPEFLTYFQNEAQLDKSGLPSDRFFAERPEGSVSTLKIQRTQQEDSAVYLCASSLAFETQYFGPGTRLLVL.

This clonotype has just a few counts. The chain carries TRBV7-2 and TRBJ2-3; D is possibly TRBD2 (5 bases). The length of the CDR3 is 16 residues. The ends were cut back, 1 base at V and 4 bases at J, with 15 bases in the middle. CDR1 is SGHTA, CDR2 FQGNSA, per germline. CDR3 coding DNA: TGTGCCAGCAGCTTAGTCCATCTAGCCCCCGCAGATACGCAGTATTTT. This encodes CASSLVHLAPADTQYF.

This clonotype was observed a few times. This rearrangement joins TRBV20-1 to TRBJ2-7; D is undetermined. V lost 6 bases, J lost 7 bases, and 13 bases lay in between. The CDR3 contains 11 residues. Germline CDR1 DFQATT, CDR2 SNEGSKA (reference sequence). The chain's CDR3 is CSARTYVEQYF. CDR3 in DNA: TGCAGTGCCCGGACGTACGTTGAGCAGTACTTC.

The chain carries TRBV6-5 and TRBJ2-5; 7 nucleotides agree with TRBD1. The CDR3 spans 14 residues. Germline loops: CDR1 MNHEY, CDR2 SVGAGI. V dropped 4 bases and J dropped 4; count of bases not matched to a gene: 6. CDR3 sequence (DNA): TGTGCCAGCAGTTCGTACAGGGGTGCAGAGACCCAGTACTTC. This translates into CASSSYRGAETQYF.

In its sample, this clonotype was seen a few times. The chain joins TRBV4-3 to TRBJ2-7, with TRBD2 identical over 9 bases. V shed 4 bases and J 5 bases; nucleotides not matched to a gene: 6. The CDR3 consists of 14 residues. Per the germline V gene, CDR1 is LGHNA and CDR2 is YSLEER. The CDR3 nucleotides are TGCGCCAGCAGCCCCCTTAGCGGGAGCAACGAGCAGTACTTC. It encodes CASSPLSGSNEQYF.

This clonotype was detected a few times. CDR3 sequence reads: CASSGSLGTFLNEQFF. The CDR3 DNA follows: TGTGCCAGCAGTGGGTCGCTAGGGACGTTTTTAAATGAGCAGTTCTTC. V usage is TRBV25-1 and J usage is TRBJ2-1; the D gene could be TRBD1 or TRBD2 (5 bases each). V was cut by 4 bases and J by 7 bases, with 20 bases left in between. CDR3 length: 16 amino acids. Germline lookup yields CDR1 MGHDK and CDR2 SYGVNS.

This clonotype was seen only a few times. This rearrangement joins TRBV9 to TRBJ2-1, with D tentatively TRBD2 (6 bases). The V end lost 4 bases, the J end lost 7 bases, and 18 bases lay between the germline ends. The CDR3 runs to 15 residues. In germline, CDR1 is SGDLS, CDR2 YYNGEE. The CDR3 DNA reads TGTGCCAGCAGCTCCCGTGGGGGAGGAGCGAATGAGCAGTTCTTC. This gives the protein CASSSRGGGANEQFF.

This clonotype turned up a few times. The genes are TRBV29-1 and TRBJ2-5, with 9 bases aligning to TRBD1. The CDR3 loop spans 14 amino acids. The germline V gene has CDR1 SQVTM and CDR2 ANQGSEA. V lost 7 bases to trimming and J lost 4 bases; unmatched junction nucleotides: 10. CDR3 sequence (DNA): TGCAGCGCCTACGGACAGGGGCGGGGAGAGACCCAGTACTTC. Amino acid sequence: CSAYGQGRGETQYF.

V is TRBV30 and J is TRBJ1-5; no reliable D call. The CDR3 is 13 residues long. The V and J ends lost 0 bases and 9 bases respectively, with 12 bases between them. Germline loops: CDR1 GTSNPN, CDR2 SVGIG (reference sequence). This CDR3 is CAWSVRGRAPQHF. The CDR3 DNA is TGTGCCTGGAGTGTACGGGGTCGGGCGCCCCAGCATTTT. The entire variable domain, with the rest obtained from reference TRBV30 and TRBJ1-5, is as follows: SQTIHQWPATLVQPVGSPLSLECTVEGTSNPNLYWYRQAAGRGLQLLFYSVGIGQISSEVPQNLSASRPQDRQFILSSKKLLLSDSGFYLCAWSVRGRAPQHFGDGTRLSIL.

This clonotype was counted a few times. The V gene is TRBV12-3 or TRBV12-4, the J gene TRBJ2-3, with a possible D match to TRBD2 (5 bases). V was trimmed by 3 bases and J by 5 bases, leaving 18 bases between them. CDR3 length: 16 amino acids. The DNA of the CDR3 is TGTGCCAGCAGTTTTTTCCTAGCACTAAGAGGAGATACGCAGTATTTT. This gives the protein CASSFFLALRGDTQYF.

This chain links TRBV6-2 or TRBV6-3 with TRBJ2-1; D is unclear. This CDR3 comprises 13 residues. Trimming took 8 bases from V and 6 from J, leaving 14 bases between them. Germline loops: CDR1 MNHEY, CDR2 SVGEGT. The CDR3: CASARVLANEQFF. Here the CDR3 DNA reads TGTGCCAGCGCCCGAGTCTTGGCCAATGAGCAGTTCTTC.

This chain connects TRBV5-1 to TRBJ2-1; 11 nucleotides match TRBD2. Looked up from germline, CDR1 is SGHRS and CDR2 is YFSETQ. V dropped 5 bases and J dropped 2; count of bases not matched to a gene: 3. The length of the CDR3 is 15 residues. CDR3 DNA sequence: TGCGCCAGCAGAAATAGCGGGAGGGCCTACAATGAGCAGTTCTTC. This codes for CASRNSGRAYNEQFF. Combining the CDR3 with reference TRBV5-1 and TRBJ2-1 gives the whole variable domain KAGVTQTPRYLIKTRGQQVTLSCSPISGHRSVSWYQQTPGQGLQFLFEYFSETQRNKGNFPGRFSGRQFSNSRSEMNVSTLELGDSALYLCASRNSGRAYNEQFFGPGTRLTVL.

This clonotype was picked up a small number of times. J is TRBJ2-1 and V is TRBV12-3 or TRBV12-4, with 7 bases that match TRBD1. This CDR3 is built from 16 residues. The J segment lost 3 bases and the V segment lost 5 bases, leaving 10 bases of the junction unmatched. CDR3 DNA: TGTGCCAGCAGTCGACACAGGGGCGATCTCTACAATGAGCAGTTCTTC. Amino acid sequence: CASSRHRGDLYNEQFF.